These 10 T cell receptor beta chains came from one sample sequenced in a study of T cell responses to AZD1222 COVID-19 vaccine. Profiled with immunoSEQ multiplex PCR; TCRdb holds only in-frame clones, not every one. The table includes 140,000 to 150,000 clones, 80% to 90% detected once. The sequenced sample was peripheral blood, obtained on day 0 of AZD1222 vaccination. The receptors shown here come from an adult in good health.

The chain uses TRBV19 and TRBJ1-5; TRBD1 might be the D (6 bases). Germline V gene sequence: CDR1 LNHDA, CDR2 SQIVND (reference sequence). The CDR3 contains 15 residues. V was shortened by 1 base and J by 2 bases, with 9 bases between the two germline ends. In nucleotides, the CDR3 is TGTGCCAGTAGTATAGGAGCAGGGGGCAATCAGCCCCAGCATTTT. Its protein is CASSIGAGGNQPQHF. The whole variable domain, remainder taken from reference TRBV19 and TRBJ1-5, is DGGITQSPKYLFRKEGQNVTLSCEQNLNHDAMYWYRQDPGQGLRLIYYSQIVNDFQKGDIAEGYSVSREKKESFPLTVTSAQKNPTAFYLCASSIGAGGNQPQHFGDGTRLSIL.

The chain carries TRBV7-2 and TRBJ2-7, with no clear D. The germline V and J ends were trimmed by 1 base and 7 bases, with 14 bases remaining between them. Germline CDR1 SGHTA, CDR2 FQGNSA. There are 14 residues in the CDR3. CDR3 amino acids: CASSLVRVPPEQYF. The CDR3 DNA sequence: TGTGCCAGCAGCTTAGTGAGAGTGCCGCCGGAGCAGTACTTC.

V usage is TRBV18 and J usage is TRBJ1-1; the D gene is possibly TRBD1 (6 bases). V was pared by 3 bases and J by 6 bases, with 8 bases between. Germline assignment: CDR1 KGHSH and CDR2 LQKENI. This CDR3 comprises 12 residues. The CDR3 protein is CASSPDSPEAFF. The DNA of the CDR3 is TGTGCCAGCTCACCGGACAGCCCTGAAGCTTTCTTT.

J is TRBJ1-1 and V is TRBV10-3; 12 nucleotides match TRBD1. The junction had 1 base not matched to a gene; V was cut back by 4 bases and J by 4 bases. Germline V gene sequence: CDR1 ENHRY, CDR2 SYGVKD. There are 14 residues in the CDR3. CDR3: CAISVGQGATEAFF. The CDR3 coding sequence is TGTGCCATCAGTGTGGGACAGGGGGCCACTGAAGCTTTCTTT.

The chain carries TRBV11-2 and TRBJ1-3; a possible D gene is TRBD1 (6 bases). Germline loops: CDR1 SGHAT, CDR2 FQNNGV. The CDR3 is 14 residues long. Trimming took 5 bases from V and 2 from J, leaving 10 bases between them. The CDR3: CASSLRGAGNTIYF. The CDR3 DNA reads as TGTGCCAGCAGCCTCAGGGGAGCTGGAAACACCATATATTTT.

DNA of the CDR3: TGTGCCAGCTCACTACGGACAGGGACCACCGGGGAGCTGTTTTTT. Amino acid sequence: CASSLRTGTTGELFF. This sequence joins TRBV18 and TRBJ2-2; 8 nucleotides align to TRBD1. The CDR3 totals 15 residues. Looked up from germline, CDR1 is KGHSH and CDR2 is LQKENI. The V segment lost 4 bases and the J segment 4 bases; nucleotides outside the gene matches: 5. The full variable domain, with the rest looked up from reference TRBV18 and TRBJ2-2, is NAGVMQNPRHLVRRRGQEARLRCSPMKGHSHVYWYRQLPEEGLKFMVYLQKENIIDESGMPKERFSAEFPKEGPSILRIQQVVRGDSAAYFCASSLRTGTTGELFFGEGSRLTVL.

The V and J genes are TRBV28 and TRBJ1-2, with unresolved D. The V end was cut by 6 bases, the J end by 4 bases, with 9 bases between. The CDR3 has 12 amino acids. CDR1 and CDR2 (germline): MDHEN, SYDVKM. The CDR3 reads CASRAGSYGYTF. CDR3 nucleotide sequence: TGTGCCAGCAGGGCTGGAAGCTATGGCTACACCTTC.

The V gene is TRBV29-1, the J gene TRBJ1-5; D perhaps matches TRBD1 (5 bases). Per the germline V gene, CDR1 is SQVTM and CDR2 is ANQGSEA. The CDR3 totals 15 residues. The V and J ends lost 6 bases and 5 bases respectively, with 20 bases between them. The CDR3 spells CSVEPDQGQYQPQHF. The CDR3 bases are TGCAGCGTGGAACCCGATCAGGGTCAGTATCAGCCCCAGCATTTT.

The CDR3 nucleotides are TGTGCCAGCAGCTCGCGGTCGGGGGGTGGAGATACGCAGTATTTT. Translation gives CASSSRSGGGDTQYF. The chain carries TRBV27 and TRBJ2-3, with 7 positions matching TRBD2. Germline-derived CDR1 and CDR2 are MNHEY and SMNVEV (reference sequence). Trimming took 6 bases from V and 5 from J; bases not matched to a gene: 11. This CDR3 comprises 15 residues.

This chain uses TRBV7-2 with TRBJ1-5; a weak D match, TRBD1 (5 bases). V was cut by 2 bases and J by 7 bases, with 15 bases left in between. CDR3 length: 15 amino acids. CDR1 and CDR2 from the germline V gene are SGHTA and FQGNSA. CDR3 nucleotides: TGTGCCAGCAGCTTAATATCGGGACTGAAGCAGCCCCAGCATTTT. As protein: CASSLISGLKQPQHF.